Shown below are 9 T cell receptor beta chains from a single sample sequenced in a study of T cells in Graves' hyperthyroidism and ophthalmopathy. RNA transcripts were the template for amplifying TCR beta CDR3 regions. The HTBI primer set drove a first-round RT-PCR of the TCR CDR3. TCRdb ran MiXCR on the multiplex PCR reads and lists one entry per CDR3 protein. The sample carries 550,000 to 650,000 distinct CDR3 sequences, about 15% recorded once. Sequencing used blood. All receptors come from a woman aged 25 to 45 with Graves' hyperthyroidism that later progressed to Graves' ophthalmopathy.

This clonotype has ten or more counts. The V call is TRBV12-3 or TRBV12-4, the J call TRBJ1-1; D is uncertain. Deletions cut 3 bases from V and 3 bases from J, with 11 bases between. The CDR3 spans 14 residues. The CDR3 nucleotides read TGTGCCAGCAGTTTTAGAGCCCGGGACACTGAAGCTTTCTTT. Encoded protein: CASSFRARDTEAFF.

This clonotype was counted only a few times. The genes are TRBV4-1 and TRBJ1-1; 8 bases line up with TRBD1. The germline gives CDR1 MGHRA, CDR2 YSYEKL. V dropped 1 base and J dropped 5; count of bases not matched to a gene: 12. The CDR3 extends over 17 amino acids. This CDR3 reads CASSQVVQGVFETEAFF. The CDR3, as DNA: TGCGCCAGCAGCCAAGTTGTACAGGGGGTATTCGAGACTGAAGCTTTCTTT.

The rearrangement joins TRBV7-2 to TRBJ2-5; 11 bases match TRBD2. This CDR3 has 17 amino acids. Germline assignment: CDR1 SGHTA and CDR2 FQGNSA. The V gene end was trimmed by 0 bases and the J gene end by 7 bases; junction bases not matched to a gene: 10. CDR3 region: CASSLACGLAGGGTQYF. The CDR3 DNA reads TGTGCCAGCAGCTTAGCGTGCGGCCTAGCGGGAGGAGGGACCCAGTACTTC. Variable domain in full (rest from reference TRBV7-2 and TRBJ2-5): GAGVSQSPSNKVTEKGKDVELRCDPISGHTALYWYRQSLGQGLEFLIYFQGNSAPDKSGLPSDRFSAERTGGSVSTLTIQRTQQEDSAVYLCASSLACGLAGGGTQYFGPGTRLLVL.

This clonotype was observed at least ten times. The gene calls are TRBV6-1 and TRBJ2-3; D not certain. The CDR3 spans 12 residues. Trimming removed 11 bases at V and 3 bases at J, with 12 bases between. Germline V gives CDR1 MNHNS, CDR2 SASEGT. For the CDR3, the DNA is TGTGCCTGTAGTAGTGTAACAGATACGCAGTATTTT. This translates into CACSSVTDTQYF.

This chain connects TRBV15 to TRBJ2-1; D may correspond to TRBD1 or TRBD2 (6 bases each). This CDR3 has 19 amino acids. CDR1 and CDR2 (germline): LNHNV, YYDKDF (reference sequence). V was pared by 1 base and J by 0 bases, with 19 bases between. CDR3 sequence: CATSRVITGTVSSYNEQFF. DNA of the CDR3: TGTGCCACCAGCAGAGTGATCACAGGGACTGTAAGCTCCTACAATGAGCAGTTCTTC.

This clonotype was detected a few times. The rearrangement uses TRBV6-1 and TRBJ2-7; D tentatively fits TRBD1 or TRBD2 (5 bases each). Trimming removed 5 bases from V and 5 bases from J, with 16 bases in between. Germline-derived CDR1 and CDR2 are MNHNS and SASEGT. There are 14 residues in the CDR3. The chain's CDR3 is CASSSRARGNEQYF. Here the CDR3 DNA reads TGTGCCAGCAGTTCCCGAGCGAGGGGAAACGAGCAGTACTTC.

This clonotype was counted between two and nine times. V and J are TRBV19 and TRBJ2-7, with D possibly TRBD1 on 7 matching bases. CDR3 length equals 13 residues. V lost 10 bases and J lost 5, with 18 bases in between. Per the germline V gene, CDR1 is LNHDA and CDR2 is SQIVND (reference sequence). The CDR3 loop reads CATRGGGLNEQYF. Here the CDR3 DNA reads TGTGCCACCCGAGGAGGGGGCTTGAACGAGCAGTACTTC.

V gene TRBV10-3 combines with J gene TRBJ2-3; D may correspond to TRBD1 or TRBD2 (5 bases each). The CDR3 is made up of 12 amino acids. Germline lookup yields CDR1 ENHRY and CDR2 SYGVKD. The V and J ends lost 4 bases and 3 bases respectively, with 5 bases between them. In nucleotides, the CDR3 is TGTGCCATCAGTGGGGGGACAGATACGCAGTATTTT. It translates to CAISGGTDTQYF.

The sample holds a few counts of this clonotype. The J gene is TRBJ1-5, the V gene TRBV4-1, with D possibly matching TRBD1 (6 bases). Trimming pared 1 base from V and 7 bases from J, leaving 17 bases between. Per germline, CDR1 MGHRA and CDR2 YSYEKL. This CDR3 comprises 16 residues. CDR3 sequence reads: CASSQVRGRGRQPQHF. CDR3 in DNA: TGCGCCAGCAGCCAAGTCAGGGGTAGGGGTCGGCAGCCCCAGCATTTT.